The clone carrying this T cell receptor (beta chain) was picked up one time. For every subset, genomic DNA was evenly distributed across several immunoSEQ plates. This table comes from immunoSEQ multiplex PCR, and its TCRdb copy is limited to in-frame clones, with some not included. The sample includes some 89,000 clones, 67% seen only once; the top ten take around 41%. These data come from a study of shared clonotypes between healthy human individuals. V gave up 7 bases and J gave up 0 bases, with 12 bases separating them. Germline CDR1 is SGHRS and CDR2 is YFSETQ. The CDR3 length is 14 residues. The chain couples TRBV5-1 to TRBJ2-3; D is unclear. This receptor was obtained from a man younger than 40 in good health. Source material: memory CD8+ T cells sorted from blood. Subset of the sample: CD45RO+ cells pooled with CCR7-negative TemRA cells. CDR3 sequence reads: CASAGSGSTDTQYF. In nucleotides, the CDR3 is TGCGCCAGCGCCGGGTCGGGTAGCACAGATACGCAGTATTTT.